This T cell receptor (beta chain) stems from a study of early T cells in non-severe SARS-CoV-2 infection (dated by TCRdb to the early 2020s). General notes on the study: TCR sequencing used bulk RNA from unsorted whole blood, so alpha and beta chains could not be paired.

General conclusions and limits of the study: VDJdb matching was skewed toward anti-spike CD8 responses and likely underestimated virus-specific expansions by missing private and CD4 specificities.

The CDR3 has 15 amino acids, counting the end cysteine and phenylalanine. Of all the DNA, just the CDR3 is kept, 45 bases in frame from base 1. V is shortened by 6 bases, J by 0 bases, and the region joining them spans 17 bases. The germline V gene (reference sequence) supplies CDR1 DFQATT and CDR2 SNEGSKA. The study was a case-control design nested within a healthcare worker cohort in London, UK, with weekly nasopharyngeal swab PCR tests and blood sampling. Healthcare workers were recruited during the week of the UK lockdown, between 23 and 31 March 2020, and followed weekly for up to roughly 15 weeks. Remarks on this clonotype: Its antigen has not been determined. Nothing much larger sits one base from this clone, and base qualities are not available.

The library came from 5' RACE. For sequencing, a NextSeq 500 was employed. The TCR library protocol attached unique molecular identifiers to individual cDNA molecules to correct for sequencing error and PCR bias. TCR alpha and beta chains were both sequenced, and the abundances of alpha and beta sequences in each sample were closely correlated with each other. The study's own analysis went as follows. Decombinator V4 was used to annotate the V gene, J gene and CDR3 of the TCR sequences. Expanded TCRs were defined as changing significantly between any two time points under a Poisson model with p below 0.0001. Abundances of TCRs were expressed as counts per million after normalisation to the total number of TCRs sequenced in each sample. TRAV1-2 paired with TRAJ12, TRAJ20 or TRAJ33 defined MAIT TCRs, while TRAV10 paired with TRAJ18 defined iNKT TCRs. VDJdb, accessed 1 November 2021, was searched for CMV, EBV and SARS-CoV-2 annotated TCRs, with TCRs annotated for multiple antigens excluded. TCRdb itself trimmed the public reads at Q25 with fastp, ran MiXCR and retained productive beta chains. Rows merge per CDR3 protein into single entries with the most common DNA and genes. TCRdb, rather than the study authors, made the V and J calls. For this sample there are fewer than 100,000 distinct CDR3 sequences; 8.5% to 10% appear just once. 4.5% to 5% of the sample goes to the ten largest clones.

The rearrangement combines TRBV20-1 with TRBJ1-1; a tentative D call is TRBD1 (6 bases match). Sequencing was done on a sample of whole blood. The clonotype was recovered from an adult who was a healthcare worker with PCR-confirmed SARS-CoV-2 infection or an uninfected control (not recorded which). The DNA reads TGCAGTGCCCTCAATAAGGGGGGTTTGAACACTGAAGCTTTCTTT. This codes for CSALNKGGLNTEAFF.